The 27 T cell receptor beta chains given below trace back to one sample, sequenced in a study of Graves' ophthalmopathy and Graves' hyperthyroidism. The TCR beta CDR3 regions underwent amplification from RNA transcripts. First-round RT-PCR employed HTBI primers, with a second-round multiplex PCR after it. TCRdb re-called the multiplex PCR reads with MiXCR, one entry per CDR3 protein. Here the sample spans 360,000 or so distinct CDR3 sequences, about 17% being singletons. The sample comprised peripheral blood. The receptors come from a woman younger than 30 with Graves' ophthalmopathy.

Ten or more counts support this clonotype. One end of the junction fails to match germline, which may point to a read error. J is TRBJ1-1 and V is TRBV7-8; 7 bases line up with TRBD1. Germline loops: CDR1 SGHVS, CDR2 FQNEAQ. The CDR3 length is 11 residues. The CDR3 spells CASSPLDRASF. CDR3 bases: TGTGCCAGCAGCCCACTAGACAGGGCTAGCTTT.

This clonotype was counted many times. The chain is built from TRBV6-2 or TRBV6-3 and TRBJ1-1; 7 positions match TRBD1. V gave up 4 bases and J gave up 0 bases; unmatched junction bases: 8. Looked up from germline, CDR1 is MNHEY and CDR2 is SVGEGT. This CDR3 region has 16 residues. The CDR3 here is CASSSITGQLNTEAFF. In DNA form, the CDR3 reads TGTGCCAGCAGTTCGATAACGGGACAGCTGAACACTGAAGCTTTCTTT.

This clonotype came up many times. The chain has TRBV30 and TRBJ1-1; D is ambiguous. Trimming took 5 bases from V and 0 from J, leaving 10 bases between them. Germline CDR1 reads GTSNPN; CDR2 reads SVGIG (reference sequence). The CDR3 has 13 amino acids. This CDR3 is CAWVYSMNTEAFF. For the CDR3, the DNA is TGTGCCTGGGTTTACAGCATGAACACTGAAGCTTTCTTT.

The chain combines TRBV7-8 with TRBJ2-5; a weak D match, TRBD2 (6 bases). Germline lookup yields CDR1 SGHVS and CDR2 FQNEAQ. The CDR3 runs 15 residues. The V end was cut by 2 bases, the J end by 6 bases, with 16 bases between. CDR3 loop: CASSLRAEREKTQYF. The CDR3 bases are TGTGCCAGCAGCTTAAGGGCGGAACGGGAGAAGACCCAGTACTTC.

This clonotype was detected ten times or more. The chain links TRBV18 to TRBJ2-5; D is perhaps TRBD1 (6 bases). V was trimmed by 3 bases and J by 2 bases, leaving 19 bases between them. CDR3 length equals 17 residues. From germline, CDR1 is KGHSH and CDR2 LQKENI. The DNA of the CDR3 is TGTGCCAGCTCACCGGCAGCCCCGACAGGAGCTCAAGAGACCCAGTACTTC. Translated, it gives CASSPAAPTGAQETQYF. Based on the CDR3 plus reference TRBV18 and TRBJ2-5, the full variable domain is NAGVMQNPRHLVRRRGQEARLRCSPMKGHSHVYWYRQLPEEGLKFMVYLQKENIIDESGMPKERFSAEFPKEGPSILRIQQVVRGDSAAYFCASSPAAPTGAQETQYFGPGTRLLVL.

This clonotype was observed many times. The chain links TRBV28 to TRBJ2-7, with D possibly being TRBD2 (5 bases). V was pared by 7 bases and J by 6 bases, with 19 bases between. Germline loops: CDR1 MDHEN, CDR2 SYDVKM. The CDR3 consists of 14 residues. CDR3: CASTRGNPLFEQYF. In nucleotides, the CDR3 is TGTGCCAGCACCCGAGGGAACCCACTGTTCGAGCAGTACTTC.

Ten or more counts support this clonotype. V and J are TRBV6-2 or TRBV6-3 and TRBJ2-7; D is unclear. Germline V lookup: CDR1 MNHEY, CDR2 SVGEGT. This CDR3 has 14 residues. V was shortened by 1 base and J by 2 bases, with 9 bases between the two germline ends. CDR3 bases: TGTGCCAGCAGTTACTATGGCGATACCTACGAGCAGTACTTC. It codes for CASSYYGDTYEQYF.

This clonotype came up many times. V gene TRBV29-1 combines with J gene TRBJ1-1; perhaps TRBD1 as D (6 bases). This CDR3 region has 12 residues. The V gene lost 5 bases and the J gene lost 7 bases, with 14 bases spanning the gap. Germline V gene sequence: CDR1 SQVTM, CDR2 ANQGSEA. CDR3: CSVSQDSYEAFF. The CDR3 region has the DNA TGCAGCGTTTCCCAGGACAGCTATGAAGCTTTCTTT. Complete variable domain (other parts from reference TRBV29-1 and TRBJ1-1): SAVISQKPSRDICQRGTSLTIQCQVDSQVTMMFWYRQQPGQSLTLIATANQGSEATYESGFVIDKFPISRPNLTFSTLTVSNMSPEDSSIYLCSVSQDSYEAFFGQGTRLTVV.

This clonotype has a count of ten or more. This sequence joins TRBV6-1 and TRBJ1-1; D is possibly TRBD1 (5 bases). The germline V gene encodes CDR1 MNHNS and CDR2 SASEGT. Trimming left V 8 bases short and J 6 bases short, with 10 bases between. CDR3 size: 11 residues. The CDR3 DNA sequence: TGTGCCAGCGAGGGGAGGTCTGAAGCTTTCTTT. Amino acids: CASEGRSEAFF.

This clonotype was seen many times. This chain connects TRBV15 to TRBJ1-5, with D unresolved. The CDR3 is made up of 15 amino acids. CDR1 is LNHNV and CDR2 is YYDKDF in the germline V gene (reference sequence). V dropped 0 bases and J dropped 6 bases, with 12 bases sitting between them. This chain's CDR3 is CATSRDTPDLQPQHF. For the CDR3, the DNA is TGTGCCACCAGCAGAGATACGCCCGATCTTCAGCCCCAGCATTTT.

This clonotype was seen at least ten times. The chain uses TRBV10-2 and TRBJ1-1; possibly TRBD1 for D (5 bases). Germline lookup yields CDR1 WSHSY and CDR2 SAAADI. The CDR3 length is 13 residues. V gave up 3 bases and J gave up 6 bases, with 11 bases separating them. The CDR3 spells CASSDWGRSEAFF. In nucleotides, the CDR3 is TGCGCCAGCAGTGATTGGGGCCGGTCTGAAGCTTTCTTT.

This sequence joins TRBV6-2 or TRBV6-3 and TRBJ2-7; D is uncertain. V gave up 6 bases and J gave up 1 base, with 19 bases separating them. CDR3 size: 16 residues. The germline V gene encodes CDR1 MNHEY and CDR2 SVGEGT. The CDR3 nucleotides read TGTGCCAGCAGATCAAGGACGGACGGAACTTCCTACGAGCAGTACTTC. Protein: CASRSRTDGTSYEQYF.

This clonotype was picked up a small number of times. V gene TRBV6-2 or TRBV6-3 combines with J gene TRBJ1-1, with D unresolved. V was trimmed by 2 bases and J by 0 bases, leaving 7 bases between them. Per germline, CDR1 MNHEY and CDR2 SVGEGT. The CDR3 spans 14 residues. The CDR3 DNA follows: TGTGCCAGCAGTTACGTTGGTGTGAACACTGAAGCTTTCTTT. Its translation: CASSYVGVNTEAFF.

The rearrangement uses TRBV11-2 and TRBJ1-5; 9 nucleotides align to TRBD1. The CDR3 has 16 amino acids. The germline gives CDR1 SGHAT, CDR2 FQNNGV. Trimming removed 5 bases from V and 1 base from J; junction bases left unmatched: 6. CDR3 loop: CASSTQTGGSNQPQHF. In DNA form, the CDR3 reads TGTGCCAGCAGCACCCAGACAGGGGGAAGCAATCAGCCCCAGCATTTT.

V gene TRBV6-1 combines with J gene TRBJ1-2, with TRBD1 identical over 8 bases. The CDR3 runs 13 residues. Germline V gives CDR1 MNHNS, CDR2 SASEGT. V lost 11 bases, J lost 5 bases, and 10 bases stayed unmatched. The CDR3 loop reads CAGNDRGAYGYTF. CDR3 DNA sequence: TGTGCCGGGAACGACAGGGGTGCTTATGGCTACACCTTC.

This clonotype was counted ten times or more. V is TRBV4-3 and J is TRBJ2-7, with D possibly being TRBD2 (6 bases). Germline CDR1 reads LGHNA; CDR2 reads YSLEER. CDR3 length equals 15 residues. V dropped 0 bases and J dropped 3 bases, with 12 bases sitting between them. DNA of the CDR3: TGCGCCAGCAGCCAAGATCCGGGAGAGGTCTACGAGCAGTACTTC. It yields the protein CASSQDPGEVYEQYF.

There are many counts of this clonotype. The chain combines TRBV9 with TRBJ1-1, with D uncertain. Trimming stripped 4 bases from V and 1 base from J, with 14 bases between. This CDR3 is built from 15 residues. Germline V gives CDR1 SGDLS, CDR2 YYNGEE. CDR3 sequence reads: CASSSPLGWNTEAFF. CDR3 nucleotide sequence: TGTGCCAGCAGCAGCCCCCTCGGGTGGAACACTGAAGCTTTCTTT.

This clonotype was recorded at least ten times. The DNA for the CDR3 is TGTGCCACCGCCCCGGGACAGGGGGACTACGAGCAGTACTTC. It is translated as CATAPGQGDYEQYF. This chain joins TRBV3-1 and TRBJ2-7, with 11 nucleotides matching TRBD1. The V segment lost 10 bases and the J segment 3 bases; nucleotides outside the gene matches: 8. Germline CDR1 LGHDT, CDR2 YNNKEL (reference sequence). The CDR3 consists of 14 residues.

Many counts were recorded for this clonotype. This sequence joins TRBV4-1 and TRBJ2-5; 8 bases are a match to TRBD2. The germline V gene has CDR1 MGHRA and CDR2 YSYEKL. The CDR3 runs to 14 residues. V shed 2 bases, J shed 5 bases, and the junction held 4 bases outside the gene matches. DNA for the CDR3: TGCGCCAGCAGCCAACCGGGACTAGTTGAGACCCAGTACTTC. Translation gives CASSQPGLVETQYF.

This clonotype occurred a few times. The rearrangement links TRBV24-1 to TRBJ2-2; TRBD1 aligns across 9 bases. V dropped 5 bases and J dropped 4; count of bases not matched to a gene: 10. The CDR3 length is 17 residues. The germline gives CDR1 KGHDR, CDR2 SFDVKD. The CDR3 DNA is TGTGCCACCAGTGGCGAAACCGGGACAGGGCCCACCGGGGAGCTGTTTTTT. Residues: CATSGETGTGPTGELFF.

This clonotype was seen many times. The J gene is TRBJ2-6, the V gene TRBV12-3 or TRBV12-4; D remains ambiguous. The V gene lost 7 bases and the J gene lost 1 base, with 11 bases spanning the gap. This CDR3 contains 15 residues. The CDR3 loop is CASNKGGSGANVLTF. CDR3 nucleotide sequence: TGTGCCAGCAACAAGGGTGGATCTGGGGCCAACGTCCTGACTTTC.

The V gene is TRBV6-5, the J gene TRBJ2-7, with TRBD1 matching over 7 bases. The V segment lost 3 bases and the J segment 2 bases; nucleotides outside the gene matches: 4. CDR1 is MNHEY and CDR2 is SVGAGI in the germline V gene. This CDR3 comprises 14 residues. CDR3 in amino acids: CASSYDRATYEQYF. CDR3 bases: TGTGCCAGCAGTTATGACAGGGCTACCTACGAGCAGTACTTC.

This clonotype was seen repeatedly, ten times or more. The chain employs TRBV29-1 and TRBJ1-1, with 7 bases that match TRBD1. The junction had 5 bases not matched to a gene; V was cut back by 6 bases and J by 1 base. CDR1 SQVTM and CDR2 ANQGSEA come from the germline V gene. The CDR3 is 13 amino acids. CDR3 sequence: CSVRTGQNTEAFF. CDR3 DNA: TGCAGCGTGCGGACAGGTCAGAACACTGAAGCTTTCTTT. Full variable domain (rest looked up from reference TRBV29-1 and TRBJ1-1): SAVISQKPSRDICQRGTSLTIQCQVDSQVTMMFWYRQQPGQSLTLIATANQGSEATYESGFVIDKFPISRPNLTFSTLTVSNMSPEDSSIYLCSVRTGQNTEAFFGQGTRLTVV.

The chain links TRBV20-1 to TRBJ2-7; 7 nucleotides align to TRBD1. The V gene end was trimmed by 6 bases and the J gene end by 3 bases; junction bases not matched to a gene: 11. This CDR3 is built from 14 residues. Germline loops: CDR1 DFQATT, CDR2 SNEGSKA (reference sequence). CDR3 in DNA: TGCAGTGCCGGCCGGGACAGATTCCTCTACGAGCAGTACTTC. Translation gives CSAGRDRFLYEQYF.

A few counts support this clonotype. The V and J genes are TRBV7-2 and TRBJ1-5; D perhaps matches TRBD1 (5 bases). The germline V and J ends were trimmed by 4 bases and 5 bases, with 12 bases remaining between them. The CDR3 covers 14 residues. Germline values: CDR1 SGHTA, CDR2 FQGNSA. As DNA, the CDR3 is TGTGCCAGCAGCTCCACCGGGGGTTATCAGCCCCAGCATTTT. Protein: CASSSTGGYQPQHF.

There are many counts of this clonotype. The chain uses TRBV20-1 and TRBJ2-5; D perhaps matches TRBD1 (5 bases). V was trimmed by 3 bases and J by 5 bases, leaving 13 bases between them. CDR3 length: 13 residues. CDR1 and CDR2 (germline): DFQATT, SNEGSKA (reference sequence). CDR3 amino acids: CSASRDSRETQYF. CDR3 DNA: TGCAGTGCTAGTCGTGACAGCCGCGAGACCCAGTACTTC.

Many counts were recorded for this clonotype. This chain connects TRBV6-2 or TRBV6-3 to TRBJ2-2; D perhaps matches TRBD2 (6 bases). The CDR3 is 15 amino acids. The V and J ends lost 2 bases and 3 bases respectively, with 10 bases between them. Germline V gives CDR1 MNHEY, CDR2 SVGEGT. The CDR3 DNA reads TGTGCCAGCAGTTACGAGCGGGTCCACACCGGGGAGCTGTTTTTT. It codes for CASSYERVHTGELFF.